These 4 T cell receptor beta chains share one sample of origin, sequenced in a study of blood T cell repertoires in COVID-19. The protocol was immunoSEQ multiplex PCR, while the TCRdb copy is restricted to in-frame clones and leaves out a portion. This table holds tens of thousands of clones, approximately 85% found once. Material: peripheral blood. Receptors were obtained from an elderly man with acute or convalescent COVID-19.

In the case of this clone: Sequence at one end of the junction differs from germline and may be a read error. V and J are TRBV6-2 or TRBV6-3 and TRBJ2-5; the D is unclear. The V gene's germline CDR1 is MNHEY and CDR2 SVGEGT. This CDR3 contains 12 residues. CDR3 residues: CASSDSRETQYF. CDR3 nucleotide sequence: TGTGCCAGCAGTGACTCGAGAGAGACCCAGTACTTC.

The V and J genes are TRBV7-2 and TRBJ1-6, with a weak D call TRBD1 (6 bases). The ends were cut back, 5 bases at V and 2 bases at J, with 10 bases in the middle. The germline V gene encodes CDR1 SGHTA and CDR2 FQGNSA. There are 15 residues in the CDR3. The CDR3 loop is CASSAGVTYNSPLHF. In DNA form, the CDR3 reads TGTGCCAGCAGCGCAGGGGTCACCTATAATTCACCCCTCCACTTT.

The J gene is TRBJ1-5, the V gene TRBV15; weak D call: TRBD1 (5 bases). The V end lost 5 bases, the J end lost 3 bases, and 17 bases lay between the germline ends. This CDR3 has 16 residues. The germline gives CDR1 LNHNV, CDR2 YYDKDF (reference sequence). The CDR3 is CATSPRVGGTNQPQHF. The CDR3, as DNA: TGTGCCACCAGCCCCCGGGTCGGGGGTACCAATCAGCCCCAGCATTTT.

The sample holds a few counts of this clone. The gene calls are TRBV2 and TRBJ2-1; TRBD2 agrees at 9 bases. This CDR3 is 17 amino acids long. With 2 bases clipped from V and 7 bases from J, the junction kept 12 bases outside the gene matches. CDR1 and CDR2 from the germline V gene are SNHLY and FYNNEI. For the CDR3, the DNA is TGTGCCAGCAGTGAATCTCATCGCGGGAGGGCCTTTAATGAGCAGTTCTTC. It is translated as CASSESHRGRAFNEQFF. Looking up the rest from reference TRBV2 and TRBJ2-1 gives the full variable domain: EPEVTQTPSHQVTQMGQEVILRCVPISNHLYFYWYRQILGQKVEFLVSFYNNEISEKSEIFDDQFSVERPDGSNFTLKIRSTKLEDSAMYFCASSESHRGRAFNEQFFGPGTRLTVL.